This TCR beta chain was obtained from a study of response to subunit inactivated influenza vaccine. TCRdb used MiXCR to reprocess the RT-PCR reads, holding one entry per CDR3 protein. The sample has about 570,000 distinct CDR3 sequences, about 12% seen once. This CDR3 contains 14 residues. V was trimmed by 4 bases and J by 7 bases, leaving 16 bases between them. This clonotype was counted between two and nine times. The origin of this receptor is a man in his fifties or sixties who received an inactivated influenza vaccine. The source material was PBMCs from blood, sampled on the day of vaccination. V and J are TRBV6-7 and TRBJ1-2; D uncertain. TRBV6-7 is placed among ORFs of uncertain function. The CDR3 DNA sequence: TGTGCCAGCAGTTCGACCCGGACCTGGTCTGGCTACACCTTC. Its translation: CASSSTRTWSGYTF.